This T cell receptor (beta chain) was sequenced during a study of cytomegalovirus exposure and HLA in healthy donors. With regard to this clone: The antigen remains unidentified.

Broader study findings: Several of the most significant clusters appeared, in a later analysis, to be linked to common viral pathogens. Later, TCR association rates were found to vary by HLA locus, highest for DRB1 and lowest for HLA-C. Per published accounts, TCR beta sequences correctly predicted the HLA-A and HLA-B alleles of most subjects. The likely origin of a cluster of highly shared sequence variants was a sequencing artifact.

CDR1 is GTSNPN, CDR2 SVGIG, per germline (reference sequence). V trimming: 4 bases; J trimming: 4 bases; junction bases outside the gene matches: 6. The CDR3 length is 15 residues. Both 60 Vbeta primers and 13 Jbeta primers went into the PCR. Method: immunoSEQ multiplex PCR; TCRdb's copy keeps in-frame clones and lacks some. The sample yields some 130,000 clones, over 60% seen once. The source material was PBMCs. The TCR originated in a middle-aged man in good health and CMV-seronegative. The rearrangement joins TRBV30 to TRBJ2-3; TRBD2 aligns across 12 bases. The CDR3 here is CAWTSLAGGADTQYF. Written as DNA, the CDR3 is TGTGCCTGGACTTCACTAGCGGGAGGAGCAGATACGCAGTATTTT.